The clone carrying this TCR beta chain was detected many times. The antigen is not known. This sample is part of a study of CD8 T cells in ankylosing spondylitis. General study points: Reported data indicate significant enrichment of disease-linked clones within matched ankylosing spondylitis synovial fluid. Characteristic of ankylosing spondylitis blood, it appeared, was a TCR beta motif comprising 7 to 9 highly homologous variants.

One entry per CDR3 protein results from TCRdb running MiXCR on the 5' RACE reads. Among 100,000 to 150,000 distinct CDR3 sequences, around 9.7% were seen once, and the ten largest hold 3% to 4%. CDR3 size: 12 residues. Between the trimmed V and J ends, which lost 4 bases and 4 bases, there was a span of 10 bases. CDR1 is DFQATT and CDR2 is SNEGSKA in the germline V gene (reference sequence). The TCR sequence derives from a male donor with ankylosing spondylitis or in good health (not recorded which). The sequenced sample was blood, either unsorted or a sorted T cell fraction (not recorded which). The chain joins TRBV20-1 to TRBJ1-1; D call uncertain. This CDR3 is CSAKPWATEAFF. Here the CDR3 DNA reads TGCAGTGCTAAACCCTGGGCCACTGAAGCTTTCTTT.